The next 27 T cell receptor beta chains were all read from a single sample in a study of cytomegalovirus exposure and HLA in healthy donors. In the PCR, 60 Vbeta and 13 Jbeta primers were used. Assay used: immunoSEQ multiplex PCR; TCRdb lists only in-frame clones, some missing. The sample lists 200,000 or so clones; about 81% were seen once. Sequenced: PBMCs. These receptor sequences come from a woman aged 45-60 years in good health and CMV-seropositive.

The chain recombines TRBV7-2 with TRBJ2-3, with TRBD1 as a possible D gene (5 bases). V lost 2 bases to trimming and J lost 8 bases, with 17 bases between them. The CDR3 is made up of 15 amino acids. Germline CDR1 and CDR2: SGHTA and FQGNSA. As DNA, the CDR3 is TGTGCCAGCAGCTTACCAGCCAGGGATTTGGGTACGCAGTATTTT. Translating gives CASSLPARDLGTQYF.

The V call is TRBV7-9, the J call TRBJ2-3; D might be TRBD2 (6 bases). Trimming pared 5 bases from V and 2 bases from J, leaving 11 bases between. This CDR3 spans 14 amino acids. CDR1 and CDR2 (germline): SEHNR, FQNEAQ (reference sequence). The CDR3: CASSRDFNTDTQYF. CDR3 bases: TGTGCCAGCAGCCGGGACTTCAACACAGATACGCAGTATTTT.

V is TRBV4-2 and J is TRBJ2-3; D might be TRBD2 (6 bases). Germline lookup yields CDR1 LGHNA and CDR2 YNFKEQ. Trimming removed 0 bases at V and 4 bases at J, with 14 bases between. The CDR3 runs to 16 residues. CDR3 amino acids: CASSQDFRGNADTQYF. The CDR3 DNA follows: TGTGCCAGCAGCCAAGATTTCCGGGGGAATGCAGATACGCAGTATTTT.

Written as DNA, the CDR3 is TGTGCCAGCTCACCACGGGACACAAACATTCAGTACTTC. It encodes CASSPRDTNIQYF. The chain uses TRBV18 and TRBJ2-4; a possible D gene is TRBD1 (6 bases). V was cut by 1 base and J by 6 bases, with 7 bases left in between. The length of the CDR3 is 13 residues. Looked up from germline, CDR1 is KGHSH and CDR2 is LQKENI.

This chain joins TRBV19 and TRBJ1-2; maybe TRBD1 (6 bases). This CDR3 contains 13 residues. From germline, CDR1 is LNHDA and CDR2 SQIVND (reference sequence). Trimming cost V 0 bases and J 6 bases, with 8 bases left between them. In DNA form, the CDR3 reads TGTGCCAGTAGTATAGACGCAGGGGATGGCTACACCTTC. This codes for CASSIDAGDGYTF. The full variable domain, in which reference TRBV19 and TRBJ1-2 provide the parts outside the CDR3, is DGGITQSPKYLFRKEGQNVTLSCEQNLNHDAMYWYRQDPGQGLRLIYYSQIVNDFQKGDIAEGYSVSREKKESFPLTVTSAQKNPTAFYLCASSIDAGDGYTFGSGTRLTVV.

The chain has TRBV7-6 and TRBJ1-2, with 7 nucleotides matching TRBD1. The CDR3 contains 15 residues. Losses at the gene ends were 5 bases for V and 1 base for J; bases not matched to a gene: 7. The germline CDR1 and CDR2 sequences are SGHVS and FNYEAQ. CDR3 sequence: CASSPRQGSNYGYTF. The CDR3 nucleotides are TGTGCCAGCAGCCCCCGACAGGGTAGTAACTATGGCTACACCTTC.

This clone was detected only a few times. The chain carries TRBV4-3 and TRBJ1-3, with no clear D. Trimming shortened V by 0 bases and J by 0 bases, and 12 bases separated the two germline ends. The CDR3 consists of 17 residues. Germline CDR1 reads LGHNA; CDR2 reads YSLEER. The CDR3 sequence is CASSQEPAALSGNTIYF. The CDR3 nucleotides read TGCGCCAGCAGCCAAGAACCAGCAGCGCTCTCTGGAAACACCATATATTTT.

The chain recombines TRBV28 with TRBJ1-1; D is unclear. Per the germline V gene, CDR1 is MDHEN and CDR2 is SYDVKM. This CDR3 has 13 residues. V was clipped by 2 bases and J by 6 bases, with 10 bases between them. The chain's CDR3 is CASSLSVSAEAFF. The CDR3 DNA reads as TGTGCCAGCAGTTTAAGCGTCTCAGCTGAAGCTTTCTTT.

This clone was seen a single time. The chain employs TRBV5-4 and TRBJ2-1; D may be TRBD1 (7 bases). The V end lost 4 bases, the J end lost 3 bases, and 14 bases lay between the germline ends. This CDR3 is 15 amino acids long. Germline V gives CDR1 SGHNT, CDR2 YYREEE (reference sequence). CDR3 nucleotides: TGTGCCAGCAGCCACGCAGGGGGGCTCTACAATGAGCAGTTCTTC. It encodes CASSHAGGLYNEQFF.

This chain connects TRBV6-6 to TRBJ2-7; 9 bases match TRBD1. Germline trimming cut 2 bases from V and 7 bases from J; bases unmatched to any gene: 6. The germline CDR1 and CDR2 sequences are MNHNY and SVGAGI (reference sequence). The CDR3 is 14 amino acids. CDR3 protein: CASSYAHRGLEQYF. DNA of the CDR3: TGTGCCAGCAGTTACGCCCACAGGGGGCTGGAGCAGTACTTC.

This clone was recorded only once. The V and J genes are TRBV10-1 and TRBJ2-7; D unresolved. Germline assignment: CDR1 WNHNN and CDR2 SYGVQD (reference sequence). V gave up 3 bases and J gave up 0 bases, with 9 bases separating them. This CDR3 is built from 14 residues. The CDR3 DNA follows: TGCGCCAGCAGTGACTCCCGACTCTCCTACGAGCAGTACTTC. This codes for CASSDSRLSYEQYF.

The chain uses TRBV9 and TRBJ2-2, with 7 bases identical to TRBD2. CDR1 is SGDLS, CDR2 YYNGEE, per germline. CDR3 size: 16 residues. Germline trimming cut 0 bases from V and 4 bases from J; bases unmatched to any gene: 6. The CDR3 here is CASSVDPSGATGELFF. Here the CDR3 DNA reads TGTGCCAGCAGCGTAGACCCTAGCGGAGCCACCGGGGAGCTGTTTTTT.

The chain carries TRBV27 and TRBJ2-7, with TRBD2 matching over 12 bases. Germline V lookup: CDR1 MNHEY, CDR2 SMNVEV (reference sequence). The CDR3 consists of 16 residues. Germline trimming cut 5 bases from V and 7 bases from J; bases unmatched to any gene: 12. CDR3 amino acids: CASSPRLAGDRREQYF. CDR3 coding DNA: TGTGCCAGCAGTCCCAGACTAGCGGGGGACCGGAGGGAGCAGTACTTC.

Comments on this clone: The junction differs from germline at one of its ends, possibly a read error. The rearrangement links TRBV7-7 to TRBJ2-2, with 12 bases fitting TRBD2. Germline loops: CDR1 SSHAT, CDR2 FNYEAQ (reference sequence). The CDR3 consists of 17 residues. CDR3 protein: CASSSSSGGAGTGELFF. CDR3 coding DNA: TGTGCTAGCAGCTCCTCTAGCGGGGGGGCAGGGACCGGGGAGCTGTTTTTT.

The chain uses TRBV6-6 and TRBJ2-1; D is perhaps TRBD2 (6 bases). This CDR3 is built from 11 residues. Trimming left V 6 bases short and J 12 bases short, with 12 bases between. Germline V gene sequence: CDR1 MNHNY, CDR2 SVGAGI (reference sequence). The CDR3 coding sequence is TGTGCCAGCAGGGGGGACTTGGGGCAGTTCTTC. It translates to CASRGDLGQFF.

The chain links TRBV27 to TRBJ2-5; D may be TRBD1 (7 bases). CDR3 length: 17 amino acids. Germline V lookup: CDR1 MNHEY, CDR2 SMNVEV (reference sequence). Deletions cut 0 bases from V and 0 bases from J, with 14 bases between. The DNA for the CDR3 is TGTGCCAGCAGTTTATCGAAGGGGGGACAGAACCAAGAGACCCAGTACTTC. Its protein product is CASSLSKGGQNQETQYF.

The chain has TRBV6-5 and TRBJ2-7; 7 bases line up with TRBD1. With V trimmed by 2 bases and J by 3 bases, 4 bases remained unmatched. The CDR3 is made up of 14 amino acids. Looked up from germline, CDR1 is MNHEY and CDR2 is SVGAGI. CDR3 sequence reads: CASSYEGGDYEQYF. The CDR3 DNA reads as TGTGCCAGCAGTTACGAAGGGGGCGACTACGAGCAGTACTTC.

The chain is built from TRBV2 and TRBJ1-3, with 8 bases matching TRBD1. The CDR3 runs to 16 residues. Germline CDR1 is SNHLY and CDR2 is FYNNEI. After removal of 4 bases from V and 0 bases from J, the junction contained 5 bases not matched to a gene. The CDR3 DNA sequence: TGTGCCAGCAGTGGCCCAGGGGGCGGCTCTGGAAACACCATATATTTT. Its protein is CASSGPGGGSGNTIYF.

J is TRBJ1-2 and V is TRBV2; possible D gene TRBD1, 5 bases. CDR3 length: 14 amino acids. Germline V CDR1 and CDR2: SNHLY, FYNNEI. Trimming cost V 4 bases and J 6 bases, with 15 bases left between them. The DNA of the CDR3 is TGTGCCAGCAGTGGGCAGGGTAATAGTGATGGCTACACCTTC. Translation: CASSGQGNSDGYTF.

The CDR3 sequence is CASRPSRRGRDRVYEQYF. CDR3 bases: TGTGCAAGTCGACCGTCCCGCCGGGGTCGGGACAGGGTCTACGAGCAGTACTTC. The chain uses TRBV12-2 and TRBJ2-7; the table calls TRBD1, which could not be checked here. TRBV12-2 is described as a pseudogene. This CDR3 region has 18 residues.

The V gene is TRBV10-2, the J gene TRBJ2-2; 11 positions agree with TRBD2. V shed 6 bases, J shed 4 bases, and the junction held 1 base outside the gene matches. The CDR3 runs 14 residues. Germline V gene data show CDR1 as WSHSY and CDR2 as SAAADI. CDR3: CASRGLAGTGELFF. CDR3 in DNA: TGCGCCAGCAGAGGACTAGCGGGCACCGGGGAGCTGTTTTTT.

The chain combines TRBV19 with TRBJ2-4; 14 bases are a match to TRBD2. V was clipped by 6 bases and J by 7 bases; unmatched bases: 5. Germline V gene lookup returns CDR1 LNHDA and CDR2 SQIVND (reference sequence). The CDR3 sequence is 15 residues long. The CDR3 here is CASRERLAGGNIQYF. The CDR3 DNA follows: TGTGCCAGTAGAGAGCGACTAGCGGGGGGGAACATTCAGTACTTC.

This clone was seen only a few times. This rearrangement joins TRBV19 to TRBJ1-2; D perhaps matches TRBD1 (5 bases). Trimming pared 5 bases from V and 4 bases from J, leaving 11 bases between. Germline V gene lookup returns CDR1 LNHDA and CDR2 SQIVND (reference sequence). CDR3 length: 13 amino acids. CDR3 DNA sequence: TGTGCCAGTAGTCCGGGACTGAGCTATGGCTACACCTTC. Translated, it gives CASSPGLSYGYTF.

The J gene is TRBJ2-3, the V gene TRBV6-1, with 11 positions matching TRBD2. V was pared by 6 bases and J by 2 bases, with 4 bases of the junction left unmatched. The germline V gene has CDR1 MNHNS and CDR2 SASEGT. This CDR3 has 15 residues. The CDR3 sequence is CASRVSGGDTDTQYF. In nucleotides, the CDR3 is TGTGCCAGCAGGGTTAGCGGGGGGGACACAGATACGCAGTATTTT.

The chain employs TRBV5-1 and TRBJ2-7; weak D call: TRBD1 (6 bases). Trimming pared 4 bases from V and 2 bases from J, leaving 13 bases between. CDR1 SGHRS and CDR2 YFSETQ come from the germline V gene. This CDR3 is built from 14 residues. CDR3: CASSPDSGTYEQYF. DNA for the CDR3: TGCGCCAGCAGCCCGGACAGTGGGACCTACGAGCAGTACTTC.

V is TRBV14 and J is TRBJ1-2; 10 bases map to TRBD1. V was clipped by 4 bases and J by 5 bases; unmatched bases: 7. Looked up from germline, CDR1 is SGHDN and CDR2 is FVKESK. The CDR3 has 15 amino acids. CDR3 sequence: CASSLPGTGVYGYTF. CDR3 bases: TGTGCCAGCAGCCTCCCAGGGACAGGGGTATATGGCTACACCTTC.

This clone was counted a single time. The chain links TRBV28 to TRBJ1-2; D possibly corresponds to TRBD1 (6 bases). CDR1 is MDHEN, CDR2 SYDVKM, per germline. CDR3 length equals 14 residues. CDR3 region: CASHGAGVNYGYTF. The CDR3 region has the DNA TGTGCGAGCCATGGTGCAGGGGTAAACTATGGCTACACCTTC.